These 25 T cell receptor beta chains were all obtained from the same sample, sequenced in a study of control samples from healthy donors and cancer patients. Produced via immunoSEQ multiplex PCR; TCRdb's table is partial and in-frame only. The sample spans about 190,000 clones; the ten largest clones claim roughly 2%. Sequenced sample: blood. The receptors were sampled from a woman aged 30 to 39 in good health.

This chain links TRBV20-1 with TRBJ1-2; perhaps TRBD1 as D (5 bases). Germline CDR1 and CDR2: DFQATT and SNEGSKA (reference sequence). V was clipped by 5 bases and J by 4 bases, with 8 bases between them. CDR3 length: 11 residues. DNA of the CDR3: TGCAGTGCTTGGGACGTCTATGGCTACACCTTC. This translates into CSAWDVYGYTF.

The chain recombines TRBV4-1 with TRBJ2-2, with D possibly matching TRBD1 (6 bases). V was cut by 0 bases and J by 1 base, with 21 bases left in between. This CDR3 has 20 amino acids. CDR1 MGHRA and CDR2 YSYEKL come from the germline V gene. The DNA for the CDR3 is TGCGCCAGCAGCCAAGAGACCTGGGATTCGGGACACTTGAACACCGGGGAGCTGTTTTTT. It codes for CASSQETWDSGHLNTGELFF.

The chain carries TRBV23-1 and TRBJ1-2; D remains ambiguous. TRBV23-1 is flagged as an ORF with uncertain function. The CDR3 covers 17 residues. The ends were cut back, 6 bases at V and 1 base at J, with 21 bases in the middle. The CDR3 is CASSRERILPFNYGYTF. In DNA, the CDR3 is TGCGCCAGCAGCCGTGAGAGGATTTTGCCCTTTAACTATGGCTACACCTTC.

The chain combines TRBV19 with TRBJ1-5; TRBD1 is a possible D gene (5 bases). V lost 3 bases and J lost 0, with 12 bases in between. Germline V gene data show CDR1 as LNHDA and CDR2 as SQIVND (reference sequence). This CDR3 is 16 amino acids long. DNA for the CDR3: TGTGCCAGTAGTATTGCCCAGGGTCATAGCAATCAGCCCCAGCATTTT. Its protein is CASSIAQGHSNQPQHF.

The CDR3 protein is CASSLTGLNYGYTF. The DNA of the CDR3 is TGTGCCAGCAGCTTGACAGGACTAAACTATGGCTACACCTTC. This chain joins TRBV5-7 and TRBJ1-2; possibly TRBD1 for D (5 bases). TRBV5-7 is an ORF for which the function is uncertain. The CDR3 contains 14 residues. The ends were cut back, 1 base at V and 2 bases at J, with 9 bases in the middle.

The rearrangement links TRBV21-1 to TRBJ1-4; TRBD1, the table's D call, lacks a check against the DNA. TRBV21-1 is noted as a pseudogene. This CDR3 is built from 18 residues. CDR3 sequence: CASSKDLRGRDNNEKLFF. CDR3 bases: TGTGCCAGCAGCAAAGATTTGAGGGGCCGGGACAATAATGAAAAACTGTTTTTT.

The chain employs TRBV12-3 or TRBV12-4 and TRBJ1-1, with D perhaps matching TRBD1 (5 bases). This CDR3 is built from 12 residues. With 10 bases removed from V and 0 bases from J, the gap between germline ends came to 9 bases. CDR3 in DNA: TGTGCCAAGACAGTTTTGAACACTGAAGCTTTCTTT. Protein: CAKTVLNTEAFF.

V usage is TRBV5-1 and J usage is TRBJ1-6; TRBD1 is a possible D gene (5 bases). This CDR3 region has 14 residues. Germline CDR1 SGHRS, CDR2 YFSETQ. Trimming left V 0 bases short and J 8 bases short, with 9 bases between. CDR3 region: CASSLVAGYSPLHF. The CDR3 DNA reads TGCGCCAGCAGCTTGGTGGCAGGGTATTCACCCCTCCACTTT.

CDR3 DNA sequence: TGTGCCAGCAGTTTGGGGGGGGTCCGGGAGCAGTACTTC. As protein: CASSLGGVREQYF. The V call is TRBV27, the J call TRBJ2-7; 7 positions agree with TRBD2. Germline assignment: CDR1 MNHEY and CDR2 SMNVEV (reference sequence). The CDR3 has 13 amino acids. The junction had 6 bases not matched to a gene; V was cut back by 3 bases and J by 7 bases.

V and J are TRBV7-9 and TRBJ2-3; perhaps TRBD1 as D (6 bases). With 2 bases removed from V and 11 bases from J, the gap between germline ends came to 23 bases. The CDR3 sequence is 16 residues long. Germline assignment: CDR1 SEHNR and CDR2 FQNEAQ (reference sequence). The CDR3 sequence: CASSLSAGAPIGGQYF. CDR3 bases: TGTGCCAGCAGCTTATCGGCAGGGGCCCCAATAGGTGGGCAGTATTTT.

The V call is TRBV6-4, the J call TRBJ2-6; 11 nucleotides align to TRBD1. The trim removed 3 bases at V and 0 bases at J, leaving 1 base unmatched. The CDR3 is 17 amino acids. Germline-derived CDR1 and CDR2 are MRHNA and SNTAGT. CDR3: CASSDGTGGSGANVLTF. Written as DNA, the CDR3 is TGTGCCAGCAGTGATGGGACAGGGGGCTCTGGGGCCAACGTCCTGACTTTC.

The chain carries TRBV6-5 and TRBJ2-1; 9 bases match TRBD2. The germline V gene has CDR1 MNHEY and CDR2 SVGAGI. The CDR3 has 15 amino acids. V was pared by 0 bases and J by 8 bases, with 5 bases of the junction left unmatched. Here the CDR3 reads CASSYSSGGKDEQFF. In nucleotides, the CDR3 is TGTGCCAGCAGTTACTCTAGCGGGGGTAAGGATGAGCAGTTCTTC.

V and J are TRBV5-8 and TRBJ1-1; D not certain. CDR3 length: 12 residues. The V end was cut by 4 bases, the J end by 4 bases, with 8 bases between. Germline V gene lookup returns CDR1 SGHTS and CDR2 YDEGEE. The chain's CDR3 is CASSPPSTEAFF. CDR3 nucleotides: TGTGCCAGCAGCCCTCCGAGCACTGAAGCTTTCTTT.

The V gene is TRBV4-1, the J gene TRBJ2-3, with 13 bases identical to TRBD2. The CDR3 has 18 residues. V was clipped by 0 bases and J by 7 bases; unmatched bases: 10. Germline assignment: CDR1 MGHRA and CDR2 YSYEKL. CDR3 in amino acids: CASSQDARLAGGRNTQYF. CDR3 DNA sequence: TGCGCCAGCAGCCAAGACGCCCGACTAGCGGGGGGCAGGAATACGCAGTATTTT.

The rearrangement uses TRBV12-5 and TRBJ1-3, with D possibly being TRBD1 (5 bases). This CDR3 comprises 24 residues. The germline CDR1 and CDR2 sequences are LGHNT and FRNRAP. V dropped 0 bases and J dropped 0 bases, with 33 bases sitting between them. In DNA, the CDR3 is TGTGCTAGTGGTTTGGTACTGGAGGGGCAAAGGTCTGACGCCCATATTTACTCTGGAAACACCATATATTTT. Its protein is CASGLVLEGQRSDAHIYSGNTIYF.

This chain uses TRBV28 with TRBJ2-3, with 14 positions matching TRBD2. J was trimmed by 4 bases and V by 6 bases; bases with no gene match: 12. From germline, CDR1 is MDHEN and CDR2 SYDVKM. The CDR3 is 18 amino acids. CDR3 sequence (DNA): TGTGCCAGCAGCTTCGGACTAGCGGGGGGCGGGAGGTCAGATACGCAGTATTTT. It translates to CASSFGLAGGGRSDTQYF.

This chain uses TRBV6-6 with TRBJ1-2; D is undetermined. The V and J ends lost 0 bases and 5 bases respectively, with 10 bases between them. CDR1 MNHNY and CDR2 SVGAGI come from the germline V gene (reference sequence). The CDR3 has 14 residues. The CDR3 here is CASSYSTETYGYTF. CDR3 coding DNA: TGTGCCAGCAGTTACTCCACAGAGACATATGGCTACACCTTC.

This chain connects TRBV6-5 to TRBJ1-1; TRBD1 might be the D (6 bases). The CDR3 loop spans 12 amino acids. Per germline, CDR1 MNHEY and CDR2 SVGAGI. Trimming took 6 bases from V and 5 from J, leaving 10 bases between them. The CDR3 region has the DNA TGTGCCAGCAGACAGGGTTGGACTGAAGCTTTCTTT. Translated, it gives CASRQGWTEAFF.

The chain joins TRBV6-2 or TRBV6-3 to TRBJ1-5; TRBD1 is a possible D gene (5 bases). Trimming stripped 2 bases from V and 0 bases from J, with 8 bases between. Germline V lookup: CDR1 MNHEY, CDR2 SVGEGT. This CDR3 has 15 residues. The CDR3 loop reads CASSYGTISNQPQHF. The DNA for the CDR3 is TGTGCCAGCAGTTACGGGACGATTAGCAATCAGCCCCAGCATTTT.

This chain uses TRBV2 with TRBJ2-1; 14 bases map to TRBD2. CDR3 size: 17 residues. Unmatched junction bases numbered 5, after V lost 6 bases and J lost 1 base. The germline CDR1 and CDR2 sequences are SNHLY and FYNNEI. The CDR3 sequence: CASRYGTSGGSYNEQFF. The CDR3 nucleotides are TGTGCCAGCAGATACGGGACTAGCGGGGGTTCCTACAATGAGCAGTTCTTC.

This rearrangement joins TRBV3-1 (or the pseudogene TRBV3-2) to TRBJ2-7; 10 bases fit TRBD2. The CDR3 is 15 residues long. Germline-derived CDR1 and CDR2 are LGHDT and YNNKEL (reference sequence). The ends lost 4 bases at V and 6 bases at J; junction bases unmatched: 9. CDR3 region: CASSRSGGAFGEQYF. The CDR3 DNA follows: TGTGCCAGCAGCCGAAGCGGGGGGGCCTTTGGCGAGCAGTACTTC.

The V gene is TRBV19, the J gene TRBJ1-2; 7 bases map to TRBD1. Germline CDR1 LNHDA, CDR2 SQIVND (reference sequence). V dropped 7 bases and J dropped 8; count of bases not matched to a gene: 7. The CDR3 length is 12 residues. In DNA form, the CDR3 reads TGTGCCAGTAAACAGGGGTCCAGAGGCTACACCTTC. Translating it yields CASKQGSRGYTF.

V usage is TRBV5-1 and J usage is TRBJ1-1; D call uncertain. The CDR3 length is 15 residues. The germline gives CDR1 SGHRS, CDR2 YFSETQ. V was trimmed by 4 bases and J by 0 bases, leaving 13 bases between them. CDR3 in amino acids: CASSPRADMNTEAFF. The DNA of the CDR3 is TGCGCCAGCAGCCCCCGAGCGGATATGAACACTGAAGCTTTCTTT. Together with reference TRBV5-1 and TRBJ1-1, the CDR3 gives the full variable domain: KAGVTQTPRYLIKTRGQQVTLSCSPISGHRSVSWYQQTPGQGLQFLFEYFSETQRNKGNFPGRFSGRQFSNSRSEMNVSTLELGDSALYLCASSPRADMNTEAFFGQGTRLTVV.

This CDR3 reads CASGSGGAYEQYF. CDR3 DNA: TGTGCCAGCGGTAGCGGGGGGGCTTACGAGCAGTACTTC. This sequence joins TRBV5-4 and TRBJ2-7; 11 bases match TRBD2. The V and J ends lost 7 bases and 4 bases, in that order; junction bases with no gene match: 4. The CDR3 contains 13 residues. The V gene's germline CDR1 is SGHNT and CDR2 YYREEE (reference sequence).

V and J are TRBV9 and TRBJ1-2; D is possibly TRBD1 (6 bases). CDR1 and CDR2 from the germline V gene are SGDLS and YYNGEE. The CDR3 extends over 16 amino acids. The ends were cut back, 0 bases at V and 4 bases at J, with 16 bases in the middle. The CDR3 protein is CASSVDLTGEPYGYTF. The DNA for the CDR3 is TGTGCCAGCAGCGTAGATCTGACAGGCGAACCCTATGGCTACACCTTC.